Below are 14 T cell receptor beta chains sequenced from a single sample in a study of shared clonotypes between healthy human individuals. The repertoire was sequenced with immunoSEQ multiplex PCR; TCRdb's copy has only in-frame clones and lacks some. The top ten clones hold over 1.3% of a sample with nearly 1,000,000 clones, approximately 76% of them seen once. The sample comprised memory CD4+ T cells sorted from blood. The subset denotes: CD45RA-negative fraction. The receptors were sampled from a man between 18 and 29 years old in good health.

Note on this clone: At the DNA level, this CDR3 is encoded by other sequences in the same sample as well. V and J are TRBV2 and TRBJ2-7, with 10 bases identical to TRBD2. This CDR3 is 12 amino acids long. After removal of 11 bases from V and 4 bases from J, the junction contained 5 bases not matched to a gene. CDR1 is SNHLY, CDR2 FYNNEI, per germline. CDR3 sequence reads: CASSGGGYEQYF. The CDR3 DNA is TGTGCCTCCAGCGGGGGGGGTTACGAGCAGTACTTC.

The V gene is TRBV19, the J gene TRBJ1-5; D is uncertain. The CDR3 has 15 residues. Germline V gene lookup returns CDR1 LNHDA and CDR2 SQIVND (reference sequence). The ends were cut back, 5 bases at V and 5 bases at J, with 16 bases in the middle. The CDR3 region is CASSLPSSVHQPQHF. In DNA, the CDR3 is TGTGCCAGTAGTCTCCCGTCATCCGTCCATCAGCCCCAGCATTTT.

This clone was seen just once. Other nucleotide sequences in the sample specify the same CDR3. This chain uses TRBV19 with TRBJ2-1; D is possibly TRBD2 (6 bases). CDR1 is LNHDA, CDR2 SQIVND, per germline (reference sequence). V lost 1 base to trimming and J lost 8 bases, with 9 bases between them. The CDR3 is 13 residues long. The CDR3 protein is CASSIGRGDEQFF. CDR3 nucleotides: TGTGCCAGTAGTATAGGGCGGGGTGATGAGCAGTTCTTC.

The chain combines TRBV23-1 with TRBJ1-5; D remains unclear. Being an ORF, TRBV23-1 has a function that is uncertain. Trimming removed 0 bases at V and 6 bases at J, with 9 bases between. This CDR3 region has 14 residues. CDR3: CASSQSPTLQPQHF. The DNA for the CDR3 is TGCGCCAGCAGTCAATCTCCGACACTTCAGCCCCAGCATTTT.

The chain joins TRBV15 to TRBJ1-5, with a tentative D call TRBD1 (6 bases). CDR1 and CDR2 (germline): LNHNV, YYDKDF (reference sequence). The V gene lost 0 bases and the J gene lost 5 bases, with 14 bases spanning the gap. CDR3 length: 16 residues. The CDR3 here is CATSREGRGTDQPQHF. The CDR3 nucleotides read TGTGCCACCAGCAGAGAGGGCAGGGGAACCGATCAGCCCCAGCATTTT. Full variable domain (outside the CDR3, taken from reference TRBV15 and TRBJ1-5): DAMVIQNPRYQVTQFGKPVTLSCSQTLNHNVMYWYQQKSSQAPKLLFHYYDKDFNNEADTPDNFQSRRPNTSFCFLDIRSPGLGDTAMYLCATSREGRGTDQPQHFGDGTRLSIL.

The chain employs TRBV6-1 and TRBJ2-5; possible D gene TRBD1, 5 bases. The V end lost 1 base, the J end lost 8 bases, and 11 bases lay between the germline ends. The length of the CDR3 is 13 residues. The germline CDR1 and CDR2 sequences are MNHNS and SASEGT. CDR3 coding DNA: TGTGCCAGCAGTGAAGAGAAGGGGCTAACCCAGTACTTC. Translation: CASSEEKGLTQYF.

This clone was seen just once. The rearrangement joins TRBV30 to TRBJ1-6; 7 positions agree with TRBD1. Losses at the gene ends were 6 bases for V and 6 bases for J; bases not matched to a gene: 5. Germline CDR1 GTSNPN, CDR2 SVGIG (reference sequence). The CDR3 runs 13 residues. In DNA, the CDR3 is TGTGCCTGTAAACAGGGGACTAATTCACCCCTCCACTTT. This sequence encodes CACKQGTNSPLHF.

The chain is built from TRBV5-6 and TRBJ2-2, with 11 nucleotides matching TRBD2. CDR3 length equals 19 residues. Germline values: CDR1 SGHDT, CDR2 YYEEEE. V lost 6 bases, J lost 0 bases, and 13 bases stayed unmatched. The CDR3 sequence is CASIRLAGRLLTNTGELFF. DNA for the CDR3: TGTGCCAGCATACGACTAGCGGGGAGGTTGCTAACGAACACCGGGGAGCTGTTTTTT.

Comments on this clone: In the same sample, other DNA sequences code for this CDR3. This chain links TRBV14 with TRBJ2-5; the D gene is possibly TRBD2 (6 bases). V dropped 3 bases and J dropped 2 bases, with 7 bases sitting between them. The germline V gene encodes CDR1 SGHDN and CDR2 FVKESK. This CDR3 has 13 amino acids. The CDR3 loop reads CASSQGLQETQYF. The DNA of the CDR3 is TGTGCCAGCAGCCAGGGACTTCAAGAGACCCAGTACTTC.

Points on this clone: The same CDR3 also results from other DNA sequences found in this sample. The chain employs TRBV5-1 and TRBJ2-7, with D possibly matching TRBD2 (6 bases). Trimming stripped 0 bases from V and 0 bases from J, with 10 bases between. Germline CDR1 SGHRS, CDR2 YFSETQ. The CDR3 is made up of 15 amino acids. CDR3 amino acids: CASSLDGGSSYEQYF. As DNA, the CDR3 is TGCGCCAGCAGCTTGGATGGGGGGAGCTCCTACGAGCAGTACTTC.

The DNA of the CDR3 is TGTGCCAGCAGGGCCGGACAGGCAGGAGGCACAGATACGCAGTATTTT. It codes for CASRAGQAGGTDTQYF. The chain carries TRBV5-4 and TRBJ2-3; 7 nucleotides agree with TRBD1. The ends lost 5 bases at V and 1 base at J; junction bases unmatched: 10. The CDR3 loop spans 16 amino acids. The germline V gene encodes CDR1 SGHNT and CDR2 YYREEE (reference sequence).

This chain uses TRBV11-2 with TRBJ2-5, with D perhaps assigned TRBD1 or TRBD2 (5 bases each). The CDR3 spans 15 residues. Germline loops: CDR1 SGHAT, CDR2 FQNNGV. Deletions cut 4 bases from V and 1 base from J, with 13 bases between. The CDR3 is CASSSERGGQETQYF. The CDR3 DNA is TGTGCCAGCAGCTCCGAGCGTGGGGGCCAAGAGACCCAGTACTTC.

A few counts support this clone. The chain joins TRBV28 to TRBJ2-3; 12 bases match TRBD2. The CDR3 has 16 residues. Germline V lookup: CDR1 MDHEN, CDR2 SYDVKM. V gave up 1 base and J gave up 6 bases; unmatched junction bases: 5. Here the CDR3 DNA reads TGTGCCAGCAGTTTATCGTCTAGCGGGGGGGAGGATACGCAGTATTTT. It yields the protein CASSLSSSGGEDTQYF.

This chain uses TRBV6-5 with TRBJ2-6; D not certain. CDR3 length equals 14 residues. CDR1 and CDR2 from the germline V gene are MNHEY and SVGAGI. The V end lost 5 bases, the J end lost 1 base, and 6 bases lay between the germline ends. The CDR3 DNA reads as TGTGCCAGCAGTCCCAGATCTGGGGCCAACGTCCTGACTTTC. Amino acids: CASSPRSGANVLTF.